Presented here are 7 T cell receptor beta chains from one specimen sequenced in a study of cytomegalovirus exposure and HLA in healthy donors. The repertoire was sequenced with immunoSEQ multiplex PCR; TCRdb's copy has only in-frame clones and lacks some. Among over 200,000 clones listed, over 80% were seen once. The sample was PBMCs. The receptors come from a woman aged 25 to 39 in good health and CMV-seropositive.

V usage is TRBV6-5 and J usage is TRBJ1-2; 10 bases are a match to TRBD1. CDR3 length equals 15 residues. The J segment lost 8 bases and the V segment lost 0 bases, leaving 6 bases of the junction unmatched. Per the germline V gene, CDR1 is MNHEY and CDR2 is SVGAGI. In nucleotides, the CDR3 is TGTGCCAGCAGTTACTCGAGGACAGGGGGAAACGGCTACACCTTC. This translates into CASSYSRTGGNGYTF.

In this sample, this clone turned up once. The V gene is TRBV19, the J gene TRBJ2-5; the D gene could be TRBD1 or TRBD2 (5 bases each). Germline V CDR1 and CDR2: LNHDA, SQIVND (reference sequence). The V and J ends lost 4 bases and 7 bases respectively, with 19 bases between them. This CDR3 is 15 amino acids long. The CDR3 coding sequence is TGTGCCAGTAGTACCACAGACAGCCCCGGAGGGACCCAGTACTTC. It yields the protein CASSTTDSPGGTQYF.

This clone was seen only once. The J gene is TRBJ2-1, the V gene TRBV18; 7 bases are a match to TRBD1. The CDR3 is 13 residues long. Germline CDR1 reads KGHSH; CDR2 reads LQKENI. V lost 3 bases to trimming and J lost 4 bases; unmatched junction nucleotides: 0. In DNA, the CDR3 is TGTGCCAGCTCACCGGGACAGTACAATGAGCAGTTCTTC. Its translation: CASSPGQYNEQFF.

CDR3 bases: TGTGCCAGCGTGCGGGACGGTGGGACTGAAGCTTTCTTT. This codes for CASVRDGGTEAFF. The chain employs TRBV2 and TRBJ1-1; D may be TRBD1 (5 bases). This CDR3 region has 13 residues. The ends were cut back, 8 bases at V and 5 bases at J, with 15 bases in the middle. In germline, CDR1 is SNHLY, CDR2 FYNNEI.

The chain carries TRBV15 and TRBJ1-5; D not certain. The germline V and J ends were trimmed by 0 bases and 6 bases, with 6 bases remaining between them. The germline V gene encodes CDR1 LNHNV and CDR2 YYDKDF (reference sequence). The CDR3 length is 13 residues. The CDR3 reads CATSRDGVQPQHF. Written as DNA, the CDR3 is TGTGCCACCAGCAGAGATGGGGTTCAGCCCCAGCATTTT.

V and J are TRBV7-6 and TRBJ2-7; 8 nucleotides align to TRBD1. The germline gives CDR1 SGHVS, CDR2 FNYEAQ. This CDR3 region has 15 residues. V lost 4 bases to trimming and J lost 2 bases; unmatched junction nucleotides: 7. CDR3 nucleotides: TGTGCCAGCAGCTCCCCACAGGGACAGGCCTACGAGCAGTACTTC. Its protein product is CASSSPQGQAYEQYF.

V and J are TRBV27 and TRBJ1-2; TRBD1 aligns across 8 bases. Germline V CDR1 and CDR2: MNHEY, SMNVEV (reference sequence). The CDR3 totals 15 residues. The V segment lost 2 bases and the J segment 4 bases; nucleotides outside the gene matches: 6. For the CDR3, the DNA is TGTGCCAGCAGTTTAACGGCCAGGGGGCCCTATGGCTACACCTTC. Amino acids: CASSLTARGPYGYTF.